This note documents a single TCR beta chain sequence. From the RT-PCR reads, TCRdb called clonotypes with MiXCR, one entry per CDR3 protein. The sample carries about 680,000 distinct CDR3 sequences, approximately 15% recorded once. Germline V lookup: CDR1 SGHVS, CDR2 FNYEAQ. CDR3 length equals 13 residues. Trimming cost V 10 bases and J 5 bases; bases outside gene matches: 7. The material sequenced was memory CD4+ T cells from blood. The chain joins TRBV7-6 to TRBJ2-2, with TRBD1 matching 7 bases. This sequence originates from a female donor in good health, serving as a healthy control. The CDR3 spells CATRQGLTGELFF. The CDR3 nucleotides are TGTGCCACCCGACAGGGTTTGACCGGGGAGCTGTTTTTT.